The sequence of this T cell receptor beta chain was determined in a study of shared clonotypes between healthy human individuals. Overall study: Aged between 18 and 49, the donors were two women and three men.

The split of CD4+ cells yielded CD45RA+ naive and CD45RA-negative memory subsets. This table comes from immunoSEQ multiplex PCR, and its TCRdb copy is limited to in-frame clones, with some not included. The sample lists 2,500,000 or so clones, approximately 90% occurring once. This CDR3 region has 16 residues. The germline V gene encodes CDR1 SGHNT and CDR2 YYREEE (reference sequence). With 0 bases clipped from V and 5 bases from J, the junction kept 6 bases outside the gene matches. Broader study findings: Donors were few, which limited the genetic and exposure-history diversity represented.

Regarding this clone: The target antigen is unknown.

Sequenced material: naive CD4+ T cells from PBMCs. Regarding subset: CD45RA+ positively selected. This TCR was sampled from a man younger than 30 in good health. Some clones in this sample may be carry-over from other donors' samples. The V and J genes are TRBV5-4 and TRBJ2-2, with 8 bases that match TRBD1. CDR3 in amino acids: CASSLGGTGYTGELFF. In nucleotides, the CDR3 is TGTGCCAGCAGCTTGGGAGGGACAGGATATACCGGGGAGCTGTTTTTT.